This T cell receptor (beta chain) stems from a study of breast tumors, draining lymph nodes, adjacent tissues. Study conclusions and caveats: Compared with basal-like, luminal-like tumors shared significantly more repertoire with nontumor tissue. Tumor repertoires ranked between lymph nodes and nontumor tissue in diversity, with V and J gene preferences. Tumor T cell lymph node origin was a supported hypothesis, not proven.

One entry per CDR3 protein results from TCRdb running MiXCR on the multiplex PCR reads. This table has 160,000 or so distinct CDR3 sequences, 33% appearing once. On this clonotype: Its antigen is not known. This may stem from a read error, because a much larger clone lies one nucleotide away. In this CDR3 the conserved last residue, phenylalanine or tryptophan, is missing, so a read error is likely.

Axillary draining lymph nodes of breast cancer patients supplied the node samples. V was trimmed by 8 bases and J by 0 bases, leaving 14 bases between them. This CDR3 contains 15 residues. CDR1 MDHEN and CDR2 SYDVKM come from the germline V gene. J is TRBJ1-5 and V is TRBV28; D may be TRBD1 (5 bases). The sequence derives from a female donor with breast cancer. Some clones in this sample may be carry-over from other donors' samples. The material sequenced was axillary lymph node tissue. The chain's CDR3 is CASVEGGDSNQPQHL. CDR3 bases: TGTGCCAGCGTCGAGGGAGGGGATAGCAATCAGCCCCAGCATCTT.